Following are 10 T cell receptor beta chains from one sample sequenced in a study of early T cells in non-severe SARS-CoV-2 infection. One entry per CDR3 protein results from TCRdb running MiXCR on the 5' RACE reads. The repertoire includes 86,000 or so distinct CDR3 sequences, about 6% of them detected once, and roughly 7.8% sits in the top ten. Sequencing was carried out using whole blood. Receptors were obtained from an adult who was a healthcare worker with PCR-confirmed SARS-CoV-2 infection or an uninfected control (not recorded which).

This clonotype has a count of ten or more. The chain joins TRBV10-1 to TRBJ2-1; 9 bases are shared with TRBD1. The V and J ends lost 4 bases and 1 base, in that order; junction bases with no gene match: 11. The CDR3 runs to 18 residues. Germline V gene data show CDR1 as WNHNN and CDR2 as SYGVQD (reference sequence). The CDR3, as DNA: TGCGCCAGCAGTGGACACCCGGGACAGGGATCTTCCTACAATGAGCAGTTCTTC. Its protein is CASSGHPGQGSSYNEQFF.

The chain employs TRBV3-1 and TRBJ2-6, with D perhaps matching TRBD1 or TRBD2 (5 bases each). From germline, CDR1 is LGHDT and CDR2 YNNKEL (reference sequence). The CDR3 is made up of 15 amino acids. V was clipped by 1 base and J by 3 bases, with 7 bases between them. CDR3 in amino acids: CASSQAGSGANVLTF. The CDR3 DNA follows: TGTGCCAGCAGCCAAGCAGGGAGTGGGGCCAACGTCCTGACTTTC. The variable domain in full, with the rest retrieved from reference TRBV3-1 and TRBJ2-6, is DTAVSQTPKYLVTQMGNDKSIKCEQNLGHDTMYWYKQDSKKFLKIMFSYNNKELIINETVPNRFSPKSPDKAHLNLHINSLELGDSAVYFCASSQAGSGANVLTFGAGSRLTVL.

In this sample, this clonotype turned up many times. V is TRBV20-1 and J is TRBJ1-1; TRBD1 matches at 7 bases. From germline, CDR1 is DFQATT and CDR2 SNEGSKA (reference sequence). V trimming: 0 bases; J trimming: 3 bases; junction bases outside the gene matches: 4. The CDR3 has 14 amino acids. The CDR3 is CSARDLTGDTEAFF. CDR3 coding DNA: TGCAGTGCTAGAGATCTCACAGGGGACACTGAAGCTTTCTTT.

The table lists this clonotype with many counts. This chain links TRBV7-2 with TRBJ2-2, with TRBD1 as a possible D gene (6 bases). Germline CDR1 and CDR2: SGHTA and FQGNSA. The germline V and J ends were trimmed by 4 bases and 2 bases, with 11 bases remaining between them. This CDR3 has 15 residues. In DNA, the CDR3 is TGTGCCAGCAGCTCACCCAGGGGTAACACCGGGGAGCTGTTTTTT. It is translated as CASSSPRGNTGELFF.

This clonotype was observed at least ten times. The chain is built from TRBV30 and TRBJ1-1; 9 nucleotides align to TRBD1. The germline V gene has CDR1 GTSNPN and CDR2 SVGIG (reference sequence). The CDR3 contains 14 residues. The ends lost 3 bases at V and 11 bases at J; junction bases unmatched: 13. CDR3 bases: TGTGCCTGGAGACGTGAACAGGGGGCGTCTGTGGCTTTCTTT. This translates into CAWRREQGASVAFF.

The gene calls are TRBV30 and TRBJ1-6; D is perhaps TRBD1 (6 bases). CDR1 GTSNPN and CDR2 SVGIG come from the germline V gene (reference sequence). V lost 1 base and J lost 0, with 16 bases in between. The CDR3 runs to 18 residues. The CDR3 DNA is TGTGCCTGGAGTGGAGGCAGGGGCCTTTCCTCCTATAATTCACCCCTCCACTTT. It codes for CAWSGGRGLSSYNSPLHF. The variable domain in full, with the rest retrieved from reference TRBV30 and TRBJ1-6, is SQTIHQWPATLVQPVGSPLSLECTVEGTSNPNLYWYRQAAGRGLQLLFYSVGIGQISSEVPQNLSASRPQDRQFILSSKKLLLSDSGFYLCAWSGGRGLSSYNSPLHFGNGTRLTVT.

Comments on this clonotype: This may be a read error, as it is one base from a much larger clone. CDR3 loop: CASSPKVITEAFF. The CDR3 DNA reads as TGTGCCAGCTCACCAAAGGTGATCACTGAAGCTTTCTTT. This chain joins TRBV18 and TRBJ1-1, with D unclear. This CDR3 contains 13 residues. The germline V gene encodes CDR1 KGHSH and CDR2 LQKENI. V lost 2 bases, J lost 4 bases, and 8 bases lay in between.

This clonotype has more than one count but fewer than ten. The CDR3: CASSSLDQGAVRTDTQYF. The DNA for the CDR3 is TGTGCCAGCAGCTCGTTGGACCAGGGGGCCGTACGCACAGATACGCAGTATTTT. The chain carries TRBV28 and TRBJ2-3, with 8 nucleotides matching TRBD1. Per the germline V gene, CDR1 is MDHEN and CDR2 is SYDVKM. V gave up 6 bases and J gave up 1 base; unmatched junction bases: 15. The CDR3 sequence is 18 residues long.

This clonotype was counted only a few times. This chain links TRBV3-1 with TRBJ2-5, with 15 positions matching TRBD2. The junction had 7 bases not matched to a gene; V was cut back by 4 bases and J by 1 base. CDR3 length: 18 amino acids. Germline lookup yields CDR1 LGHDT and CDR2 YNNKEL (reference sequence). As DNA, the CDR3 is TGTGCCAGCAGCCCAGGACTAGCGGGAGGGTGGACCCAAGAGACCCAGTACTTC. As protein: CASSPGLAGGWTQETQYF.

This clonotype appeared a few times. This chain joins TRBV20-1 and TRBJ2-1; 13 nucleotides agree with TRBD2. CDR3 length: 15 residues. CDR1 is DFQATT and CDR2 is SNEGSKA in the germline V gene (reference sequence). V lost 3 bases and J lost 8; bases outside the gene matches: 7. In DNA form, the CDR3 reads TGCAGTGCTAGGAAAGGACTAGCGGGAGACTATGAGCAGTTCTTC. Translating it yields CSARKGLAGDYEQFF.